Listed below are T cell receptor beta chains from one sample, sequenced in a study of T-cell memory formation after mild COVID-19. TCRdb fed the 5' RACE reads into MiXCR, producing one record per CDR3 protein. The data contain about 470,000 distinct CDR3 sequences, about 23% of them seen just once; the ten biggest clones take up approximately 12%. Sequencing was performed on PBMCs or a T cell subset sorted from them (not recorded which). The receptors stem from an adult woman who had mild COVID-19 (a few samples of this study predate the infection). Cell type and time point are not known. The CDR3 runs from the conserved cysteine through the conserved F or W. The order of the fields is CDR3 length, D gene, V gene, J gene, clone size, CDR3 DNA, CDR3 protein. A D gene is named only where the DNA matches it firmly. Clone size appears in some rows only: once, few, many, or a class for an expanded clone.

>13|NA|TRBV20-1|TRBJ1-5|NA
TGCAGTGCAAGACAGGTGCTCAATCAGCCCCAGCATTTT
CSARQVLNQPQHF
>14|NA|TRBV29-1|TRBJ2-7|few
TGCAGCGTCGGGGGAGAGAACGGGAAATACGAGCAGTACTTC
CSVGGENGKYEQYF
>14|TRBD1|TRBV5-1|TRBJ2-7|many
TGCGCCAGCAGCCGGGACAGGGGACCCTACGAGCAGTACTTC
CASSRDRGPYEQYF
>15|TRBD2|TRBV11-1|TRBJ2-7|NA
TGTGCCAGCAGCTTGGGACTAGCGGACTCCTACGAGCAGTACTTC
CASSLGLADSYEQYF
>18|TRBD2|TRBV4-3|TRBJ2-1|NA
TGCGCCAGCAGCCAAGAATCGATAGCGGGAGACACCTACAATGAGCAGTTCTTC
CASSQESIAGDTYNEQFF
>12|TRBD1|TRBV12-3/TRBV12-4|TRBJ2-7|many
TGTGCCAGCAGTCGGGACAGATACGAGCAGTACTTC
CASSRDRYEQYF
>13|TRBD2|TRBV6-5|TRBJ2-5|few
TGCGGAAGCGGGAGGGGACTCTGGGGGACCCAGTACTTC
CGSGRGLWGTQYF
>15|TRBD2|TRBV2|TRBJ2-1|NA
TGTGCCAGCAGTGACGGACTAGCGGGGGACAATGAGCAGTTCTTC
CASSDGLAGDNEQFF
>16|NA|TRBV7-2|TRBJ2-3|NA
TGTGCCAGCGCTTCGAAAGGGAACCCTTTCACAGATACGCAGTATTTT
CASASKGNPFTDTQYF
>14|NA|TRBV6-2/TRBV6-3|TRBJ2-1|once
TGTGCCAGCAGTTATAGGGACATGGGCAATGAGCAGTTCTTC
CASSYRDMGNEQFF
>14|NA|TRBV20-1|TRBJ1-5|NA
TGCAGTGCTAGAGAAGCAGGCAGCAATCAGCCCCAGCATTTT
CSAREAGSNQPQHF
>14|NA|TRBV6-5|TRBJ2-6|few
TGTGCCAGTTCCCGAAGCGCTGGGGCCAACGTCCTGACTTTC
CASSRSAGANVLTF
>16|TRBD2|TRBV15|TRBJ2-1|NA
TGTGCCACCAGGGGGACTAGCCTGATCGGATACAATGAGCAGTTCTTC
CATRGTSLIGYNEQFF
>16|TRBD1|TRBV7-9|TRBJ2-2|many
TGTGCCAGCACCAATCCCGTGACAGGGGGCGGCGGGGAGCTGTTTTTT
CASTNPVTGGGGELFF
>16|NA|TRBV6-5|TRBJ1-2|few
TGTGCCAGCAGTTACCGCGATGAGTTGGGTAACTATGGCTACACCTTC
CASSYRDELGNYGYTF
>11|NA|TRBV3-1|TRBJ2-1|many
TGTGCCAGCAGCCGCATGAATGAGCAGTTCTTC
CASSRMNEQFF
>12|NA|TRBV6-2/TRBV6-3|TRBJ2-7|NA
TGTGCCAGCAGGGGCGGACCCGGGGAGCAGTACTTC
CASRGGPGEQYF
>14|NA|TRBV6-1|TRBJ2-3|NA
TGTGCCAGCAGCAACAGAGGAATCACAGATACGCAGTATTTT
CASSNRGITDTQYF
>13|NA|TRBV4-1|TRBJ2-7|many
TGCGCCAGCAGCCAAGTGGGCACCTACGAGCAGTACTTC
CASSQVGTYEQYF
>16|TRBD1|TRBV5-5|TRBJ2-5|many
TGTGCCAGCAGCTTCAACCCGGGACAGATCCAAGAGACCCAGTACTTC
CASSFNPGQIQETQYF
>16|TRBD2|TRBV5-1|TRBJ2-2|many
TGCGCCAGCAGCGCCCCCGGGACTATATTCACCGGGGAGCTGTTTTTT
CASSAPGTIFTGELFF
>14|NA|TRBV2|TRBJ2-5|NA
TGTGCCAGCAGTGACGGGCGGTTCCAAGAGACCCAGTACTTC
CASSDGRFQETQYF
>14|TRBD1|TRBV5-5|TRBJ2-2|NA
TGTGCCAGCAGCTTCGCAGGGGGCACCGGGGAGCTGTTTTTT
CASSFAGGTGELFF
>12|NA|TRBV12-3/TRBV12-4|TRBJ2-7|few
TGTGCCAGCAGCAGAGCGGTCTACGAGCAGTACTTC
CASSRAVYEQYF
>15|TRBD2|TRBV20-1|TRBJ2-7|few
TGCAGTGCTAGGGAGAGCGGGAGGGCCGGTTACGAGCAGTACTTC
CSARESGRAGYEQYF
>15|NA|TRBV20-1|TRBJ1-1|once
TGCAGTGCTCGGGGCGCCTTCGGGGTGAACACTGAAGCTTTCTTT
CSARGAFGVNTEAFF
>15|TRBD2|TRBV7-3|TRBJ2-7|NA
TGTGCCAGCAGCTTAAATAGCGGGATAGCCCACGAGCAGTACTTC
CASSLNSGIAHEQYF
>14|NA|TRBV12-3/TRBV12-4|TRBJ2-6|few
TGTGCCAGCAGTGTGGGGTCTGGGGCCAACGTCCTGACTTTC
CASSVGSGANVLTF
>12|NA|TRBV7-9|TRBJ1-2|NA
TGTGCCAGCAGGGGGATGAGCTATGGCTACACCTTC
CASRGMSYGYTF